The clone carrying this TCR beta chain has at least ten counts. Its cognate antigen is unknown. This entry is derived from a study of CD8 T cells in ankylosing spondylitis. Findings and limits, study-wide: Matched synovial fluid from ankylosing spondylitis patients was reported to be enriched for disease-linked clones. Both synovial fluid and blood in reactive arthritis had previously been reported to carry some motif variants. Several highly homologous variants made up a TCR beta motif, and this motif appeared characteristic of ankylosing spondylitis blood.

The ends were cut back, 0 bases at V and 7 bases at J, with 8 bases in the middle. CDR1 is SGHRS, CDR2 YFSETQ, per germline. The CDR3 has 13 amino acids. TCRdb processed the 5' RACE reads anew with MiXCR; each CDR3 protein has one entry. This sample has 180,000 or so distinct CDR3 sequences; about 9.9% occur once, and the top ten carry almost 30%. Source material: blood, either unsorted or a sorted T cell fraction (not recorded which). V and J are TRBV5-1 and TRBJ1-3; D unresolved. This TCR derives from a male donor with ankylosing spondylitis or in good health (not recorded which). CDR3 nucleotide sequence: TGCGCCAGCAGCTTGGAACAGAGGAACACCATATATTTT. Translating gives CASSLEQRNTIYF.